The rows below give T cell receptor beta chains drawn from one sample of a study of T cell changes during pregnancy in multiple sclerosis. Assay used: immunoSEQ multiplex PCR; TCRdb lists only in-frame clones, some missing. The sample contains 90,000 to 130,000 clones, more than 85% of which appear only once. Source: peripheral blood, taken in the third trimester of pregnancy. All receptors derive from a female donor with multiple sclerosis, enrolled in a pregnancy study. CDR3s include the opening cysteine and the closing phenylalanine or tryptophan.

CASRSQGASYEQYF	14	TRBJ2-7	TRBV6-5
CASTRPRGGIYEQYF	15	TRBJ2-7	TRBV5-8
CASSLTGFSSYNEQFF	16	TRBJ2-1	TRBV6-6
CASSQPGTGNNEKLFF	16	TRBJ1-4	TRBV4-2
CAWERDRGRADTQYF	15	TRBJ2-3	TRBV30
CASSESPSGDYNEQFF	16	TRBJ2-1	TRBV6-4
CARSLEGNYGYTF	13	TRBJ1-2	TRBV5-3
CAISFSGSGNMNTEAFF	17	TRBJ1-1	TRBV10-3
CASKGGGNQPQHF	13	TRBJ1-5	TRBV2
CASSYDRGYTF	11	TRBJ1-2	TRBV2
CASSRRDPGVSNQPQHF	17	TRBJ1-5	TRBV27
CASSRSGQGEETQYF	15	TRBJ2-5	TRBV28
CASSSRGGAETQYF	14	TRBJ2-5	TRBV7-9
CASSLDRNTQYF	12	TRBJ2-3	TRBV5-4
CASSALGRNTEAFF	14	TRBJ1-1	TRBV5-4
CASSFRLSKDYEQYF	15	TRBJ2-7	TRBV5-1
CASTPTSRGEKLFF	14	TRBJ1-4	TRBV27
CASSFRDRNTEAFF	14	TRBJ1-1	TRBV7-9
CASSPLDLSETQYF	14	TRBJ2-5	TRBV18
CASSRGVGELFF	12	TRBJ2-2	TRBV6-5
CASSPGGGNGYTF	13	TRBJ1-2	TRBV7-9
CAWSSSPYEQYF	12	TRBJ2-7	TRBV30
CAWSGGKETDFLNSNQPQHF	20	TRBJ1-5	TRBV30
CATLYCTSGYGNQPQHF	17	TRBJ1-5	TRBV23-1
CASSGPMDTEAFF	13	TRBJ1-1	TRBV5-1
CASSTPTGDGDTQYF	15	TRBJ2-3	TRBV5-1
CAISQTGQGLEKLFF	15	TRBJ1-4	TRBV10-3
CASSPPGTNSYNEQFF	16	TRBJ2-1	TRBV4-2
CASSLLAANSNQPQHF	16	TRBJ1-5	TRBV5-5
CASSFKRLGGDTQYF	15	TRBJ2-3	TRBV13
CASSAGTRYTDTQYF	15	TRBJ2-3	TRBV28
CATLTRGSYGYTF	13	TRBJ1-2	TRBV28
CASSPTSGGEDTQYF	15	TRBJ2-3	TRBV5-4
CASSFQGQGENEQFF	15	TRBJ2-1	TRBV13
CASTIGQTNYGYTF	14	TRBJ1-2	TRBV19
CASSLDRANTEAFF	14	TRBJ1-1	TRBV5-6
CASSATTGLFSGNTIYF	17	TRBJ1-3	TRBV5-1
CASSIEGTGLRPNSPLHF	18	TRBJ1-6	TRBV19
CASSLSLAANTGELFF	16	TRBJ2-2	TRBV9
CASSRGRALDNEQFF	15	TRBJ2-1	TRBV4-1
CASSEKDRLNYGYTF	15	TRBJ1-2	TRBV6-1
CASFSRTGFATNEKLFF	17	TRBJ1-4	TRBV18
CASSVGWAAFSGNTIYF	17	TRBJ1-3	TRBV9
CASSTQGATTDTQYF	15	TRBJ2-3	TRBV7-3
CASSRGYGTGSGYTF	15	TRBJ1-2	TRBV19
CASSARDRVQPQHF	14	TRBJ1-5	TRBV19
CASSVWEGGAETQYF	15	TRBJ2-5	TRBV2
CASSPDSSEAFF	12	TRBJ1-1	TRBV18
CASSMTGGARAFF	13	TRBJ1-1	TRBV5-4
CASSSLRIDRGIYGYTF	17	TRBJ1-2	TRBV4-1
CASSPQAYSGNTIYF	15	TRBJ1-3	TRBV7-2
CASRSGGGPYEQYF	14	TRBJ2-7	TRBV5-1
CASSILGTGRINYGYTF	17	TRBJ1-2	TRBV19
CASTTGGGRAEAFF	14	TRBJ1-1	TRBV6-6